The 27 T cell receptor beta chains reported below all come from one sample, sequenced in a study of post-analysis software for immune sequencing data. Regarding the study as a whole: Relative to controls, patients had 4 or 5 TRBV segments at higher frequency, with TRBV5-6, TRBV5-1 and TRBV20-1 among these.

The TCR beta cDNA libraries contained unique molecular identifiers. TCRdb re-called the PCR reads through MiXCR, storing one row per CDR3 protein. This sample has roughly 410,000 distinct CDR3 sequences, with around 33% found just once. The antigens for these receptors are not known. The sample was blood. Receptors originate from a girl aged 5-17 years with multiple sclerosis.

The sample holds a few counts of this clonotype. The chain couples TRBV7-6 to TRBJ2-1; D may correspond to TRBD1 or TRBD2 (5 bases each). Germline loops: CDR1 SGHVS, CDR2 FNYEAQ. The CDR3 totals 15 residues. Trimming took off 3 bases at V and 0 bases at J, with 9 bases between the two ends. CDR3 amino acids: CASSLGVSSYNEQFF. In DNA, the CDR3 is TGTGCCAGCAGCTTGGGGGTTAGCTCCTACAATGAGCAGTTCTTC.

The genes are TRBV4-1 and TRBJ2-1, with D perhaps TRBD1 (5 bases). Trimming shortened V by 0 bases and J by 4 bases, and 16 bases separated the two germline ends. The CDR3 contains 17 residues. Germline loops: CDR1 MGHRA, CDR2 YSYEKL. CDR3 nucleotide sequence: TGCGCCAGCAGCCAAGACGCGGACGTGGACATTTACAATGAGCAGTTCTTC. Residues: CASSQDADVDIYNEQFF.

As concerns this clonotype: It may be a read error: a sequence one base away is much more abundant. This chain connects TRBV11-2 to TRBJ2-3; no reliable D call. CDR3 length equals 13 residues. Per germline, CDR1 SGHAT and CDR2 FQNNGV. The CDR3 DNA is TGTGCCAACAGCTTAGTAGGGTCAGATACGCAGTATTTT. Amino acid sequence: CANSLVGSDTQYF.

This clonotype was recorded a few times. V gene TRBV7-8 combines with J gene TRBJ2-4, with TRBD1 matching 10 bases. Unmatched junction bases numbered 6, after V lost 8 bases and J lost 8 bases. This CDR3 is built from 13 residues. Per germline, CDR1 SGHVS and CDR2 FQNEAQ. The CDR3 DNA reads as TGTGCCAGCGGAGGGGACAGGGGACACATTCAGTACTTC. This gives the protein CASGGDRGHIQYF.

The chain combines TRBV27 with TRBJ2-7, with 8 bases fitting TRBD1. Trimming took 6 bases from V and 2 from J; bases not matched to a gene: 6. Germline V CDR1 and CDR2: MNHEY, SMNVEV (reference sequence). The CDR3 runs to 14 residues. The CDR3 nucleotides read TGTGCCAGCAGCCGAATGACAGGGGCCTACGAGCAGTACTTC. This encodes CASSRMTGAYEQYF.

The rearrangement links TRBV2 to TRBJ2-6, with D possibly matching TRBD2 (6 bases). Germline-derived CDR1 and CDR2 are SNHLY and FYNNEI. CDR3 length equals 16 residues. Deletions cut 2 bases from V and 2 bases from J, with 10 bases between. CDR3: CASSERGTPGANVLTF. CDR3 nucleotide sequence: TGTGCCAGCAGTGAACGCGGGACCCCTGGGGCCAACGTCCTGACTTTC.

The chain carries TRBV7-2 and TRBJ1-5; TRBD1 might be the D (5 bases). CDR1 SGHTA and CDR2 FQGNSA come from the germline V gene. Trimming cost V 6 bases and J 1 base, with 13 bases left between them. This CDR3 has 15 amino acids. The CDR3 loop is CASRAGTMSNQPQHF. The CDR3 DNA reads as TGTGCCAGCAGGGCCGGGACGATGAGCAATCAGCCCCAGCATTTT.

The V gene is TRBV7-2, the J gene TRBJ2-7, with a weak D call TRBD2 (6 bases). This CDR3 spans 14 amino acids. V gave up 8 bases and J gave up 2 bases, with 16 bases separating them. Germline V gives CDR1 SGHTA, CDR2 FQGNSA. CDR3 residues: CASCPGTGAYEQYF. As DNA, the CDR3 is TGTGCCAGCTGCCCCGGGACTGGAGCCTACGAGCAGTACTTC. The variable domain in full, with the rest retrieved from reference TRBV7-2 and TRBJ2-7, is GAGVSQSPSNKVTEKGKDVELRCDPISGHTALYWYRQSLGQGLEFLIYFQGNSAPDKSGLPSDRFSAERTGGSVSTLTIQRTQQEDSAVYLCASCPGTGAYEQYFGPGTRLTVT.

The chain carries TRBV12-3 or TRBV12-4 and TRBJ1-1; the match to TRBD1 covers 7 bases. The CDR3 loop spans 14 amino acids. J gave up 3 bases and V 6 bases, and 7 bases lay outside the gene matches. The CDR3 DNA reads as TGTGCCAGCAGCCGGGACAGAGTGGACACTGAAGCTTTCTTT. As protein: CASSRDRVDTEAFF.

The CDR3 coding sequence is TGTGCCAGCAGCCAAGTTGTACGGGAGGCCTCCTACAATGAGCAGTTCTTC. It codes for CASSQVVREASYNEQFF. The rearrangement links TRBV4-2 to TRBJ2-1, with 7 bases lining up with TRBD2. J gave up 0 bases and V 1 base, and 6 bases lay outside the gene matches. Germline CDR1 is LGHNA and CDR2 is YNFKEQ. The CDR3 has 17 amino acids.

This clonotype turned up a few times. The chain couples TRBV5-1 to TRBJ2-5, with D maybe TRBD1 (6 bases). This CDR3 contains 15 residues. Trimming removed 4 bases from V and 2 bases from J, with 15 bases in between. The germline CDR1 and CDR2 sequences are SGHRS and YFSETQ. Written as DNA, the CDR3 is TGCGCCAGCAGCGGGGGCCTCCCAGGGCAAGAGACCCAGTACTTC. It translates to CASSGGLPGQETQYF.

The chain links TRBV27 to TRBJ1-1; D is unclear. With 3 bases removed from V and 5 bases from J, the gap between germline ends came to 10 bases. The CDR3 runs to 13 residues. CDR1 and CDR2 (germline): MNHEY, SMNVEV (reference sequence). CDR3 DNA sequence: TGTGCCAGCAGTTTGGAAAGGTGGACTGAAGCTTTCTTT. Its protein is CASSLERWTEAFF.

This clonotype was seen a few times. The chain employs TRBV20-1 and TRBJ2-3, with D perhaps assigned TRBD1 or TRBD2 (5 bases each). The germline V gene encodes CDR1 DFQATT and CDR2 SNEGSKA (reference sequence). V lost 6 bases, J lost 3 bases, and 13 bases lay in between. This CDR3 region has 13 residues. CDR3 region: CSALRGGTDTQYF. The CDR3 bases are TGCAGTGCGCTAAGGGGCGGGACAGATACGCAGTATTTT.

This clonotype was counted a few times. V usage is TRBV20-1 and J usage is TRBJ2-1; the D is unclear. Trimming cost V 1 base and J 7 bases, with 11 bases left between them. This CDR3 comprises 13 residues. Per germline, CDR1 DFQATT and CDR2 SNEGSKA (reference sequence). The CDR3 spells CSARGVEGNEQFF. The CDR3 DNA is TGCAGTGCTAGAGGCGTGGAAGGAAATGAGCAGTTCTTC.

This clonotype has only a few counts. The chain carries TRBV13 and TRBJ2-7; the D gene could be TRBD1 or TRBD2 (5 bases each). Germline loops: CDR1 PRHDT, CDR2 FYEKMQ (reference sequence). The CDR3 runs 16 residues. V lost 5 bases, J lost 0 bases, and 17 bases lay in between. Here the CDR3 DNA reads TGTGCCAGCAGCCCACTGTCGGCAGGGACCTCCTACGAGCAGTACTTC. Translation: CASSPLSAGTSYEQYF.

CDR3 DNA: TGCAGTGCTAGAGACCCGGGCGCAGGGAACACTGAAGCTTTCTTT. Translated: CSARDPGAGNTEAFF. The J gene is TRBJ1-1, the V gene TRBV20-1; D gene unclear. This CDR3 contains 15 residues. V was cut by 0 bases and J by 1 base, with 12 bases left in between. Germline V CDR1 and CDR2: DFQATT, SNEGSKA (reference sequence).

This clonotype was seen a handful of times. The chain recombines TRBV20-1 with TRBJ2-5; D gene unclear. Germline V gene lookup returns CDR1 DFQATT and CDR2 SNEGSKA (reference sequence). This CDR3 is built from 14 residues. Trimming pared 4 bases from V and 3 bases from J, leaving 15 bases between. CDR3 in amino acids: CSAKSVGFEETQYF. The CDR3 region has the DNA TGCAGTGCTAAGTCAGTGGGTTTCGAAGAGACCCAGTACTTC.

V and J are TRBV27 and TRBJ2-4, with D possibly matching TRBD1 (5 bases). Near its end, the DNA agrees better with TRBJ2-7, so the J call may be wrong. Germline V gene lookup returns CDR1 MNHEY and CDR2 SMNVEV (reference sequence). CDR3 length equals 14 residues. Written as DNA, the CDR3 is TGTGCCAGCAGTTGGTCAGGAAGTACAGGCGAGCAGTACTTC. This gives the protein CASSWSGSTGEQYF.

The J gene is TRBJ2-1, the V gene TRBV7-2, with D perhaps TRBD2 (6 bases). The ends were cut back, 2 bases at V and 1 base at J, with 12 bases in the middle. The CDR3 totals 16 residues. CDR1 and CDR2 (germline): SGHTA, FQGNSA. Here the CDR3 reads CASSLKGLASYNEQFF. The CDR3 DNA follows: TGTGCCAGCAGCTTAAAGGGCCTAGCGTCCTACAATGAGCAGTTCTTC. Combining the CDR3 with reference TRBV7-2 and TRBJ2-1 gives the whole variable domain GAGVSQSPSNKVTEKGKDVELRCDPISGHTALYWYRQSLGQGLEFLIYFQGNSAPDKSGLPSDRFSAERTGGSVSTLTIQRTQQEDSAVYLCASSLKGLASYNEQFFGPGTRLTVL.

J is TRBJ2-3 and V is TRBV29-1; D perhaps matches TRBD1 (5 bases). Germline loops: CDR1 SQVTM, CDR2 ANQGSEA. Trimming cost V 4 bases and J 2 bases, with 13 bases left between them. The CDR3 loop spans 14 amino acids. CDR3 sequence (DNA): TGCAGCGTTGCCGACAGCCACCTCACAGATACGCAGTATTTT. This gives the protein CSVADSHLTDTQYF.

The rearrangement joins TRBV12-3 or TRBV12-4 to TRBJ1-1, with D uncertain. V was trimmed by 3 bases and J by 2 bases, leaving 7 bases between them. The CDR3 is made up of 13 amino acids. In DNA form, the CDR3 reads TGTGCCAGCAGTTTCGTGGGAAACACTGAAGCTTTCTTT. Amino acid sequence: CASSFVGNTEAFF.

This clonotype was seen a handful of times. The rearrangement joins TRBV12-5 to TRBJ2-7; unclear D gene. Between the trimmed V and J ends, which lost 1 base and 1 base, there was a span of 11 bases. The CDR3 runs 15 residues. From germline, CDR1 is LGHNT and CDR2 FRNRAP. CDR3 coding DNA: TGTGCTAGTGGTTTGGGCAGCGCTTCTTCCTACGAGCAGTACTTC. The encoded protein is CASGLGSASSYEQYF.

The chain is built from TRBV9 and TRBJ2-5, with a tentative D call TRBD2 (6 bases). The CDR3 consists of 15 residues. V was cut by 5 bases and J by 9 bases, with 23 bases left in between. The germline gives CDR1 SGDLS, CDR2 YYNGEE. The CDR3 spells CASSTGVVAREAQYF. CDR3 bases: TGTGCCAGCAGTACGGGGGTGGTTGCAAGAGAAGCCCAGTACTTC.

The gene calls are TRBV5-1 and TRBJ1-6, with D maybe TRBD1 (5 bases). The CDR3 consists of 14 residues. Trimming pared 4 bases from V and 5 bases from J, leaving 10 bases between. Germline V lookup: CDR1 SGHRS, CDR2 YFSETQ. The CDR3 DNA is TGCGCCAGCAGCGCCGGACAAGATAATTCACCCCTCCACTTT. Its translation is CASSAGQDNSPLHF.

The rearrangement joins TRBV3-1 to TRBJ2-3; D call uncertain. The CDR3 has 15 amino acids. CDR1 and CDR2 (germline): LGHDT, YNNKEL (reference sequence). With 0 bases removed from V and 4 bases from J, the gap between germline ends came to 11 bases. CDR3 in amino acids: CASSQEVGAADTQYF. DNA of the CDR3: TGTGCCAGCAGCCAAGAGGTGGGCGCCGCAGATACGCAGTATTTT.

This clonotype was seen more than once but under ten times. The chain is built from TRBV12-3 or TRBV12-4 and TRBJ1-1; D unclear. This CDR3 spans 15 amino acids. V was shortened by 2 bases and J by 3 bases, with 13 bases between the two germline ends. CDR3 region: CASSLQAVGYTEAFF. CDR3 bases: TGTGCCAGCAGTTTACAGGCGGTGGGCTACACTGAAGCTTTCTTT.

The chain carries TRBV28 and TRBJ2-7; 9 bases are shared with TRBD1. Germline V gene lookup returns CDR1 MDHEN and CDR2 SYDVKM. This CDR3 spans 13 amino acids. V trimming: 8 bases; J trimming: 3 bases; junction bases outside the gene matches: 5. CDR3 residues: CASRGGQGYEQYF. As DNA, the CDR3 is TGTGCCAGCCGTGGGGGACAGGGCTACGAGCAGTACTTC.